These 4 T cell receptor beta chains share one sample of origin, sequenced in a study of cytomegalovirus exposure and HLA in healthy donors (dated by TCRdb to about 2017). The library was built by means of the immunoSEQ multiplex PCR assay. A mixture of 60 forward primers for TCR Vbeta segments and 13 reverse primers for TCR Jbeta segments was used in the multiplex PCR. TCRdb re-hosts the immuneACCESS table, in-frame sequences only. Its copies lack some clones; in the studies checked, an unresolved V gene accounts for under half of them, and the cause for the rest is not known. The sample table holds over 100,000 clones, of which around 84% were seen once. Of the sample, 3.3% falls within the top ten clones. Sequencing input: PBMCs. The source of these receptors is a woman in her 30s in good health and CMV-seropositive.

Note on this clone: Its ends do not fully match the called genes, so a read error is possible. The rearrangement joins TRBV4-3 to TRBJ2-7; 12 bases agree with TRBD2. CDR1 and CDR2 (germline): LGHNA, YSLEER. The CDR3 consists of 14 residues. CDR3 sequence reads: CASSQDQTSGGKNF. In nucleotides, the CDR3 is TGCGCCAGCAGCCAAGACCAGACTAGCGGGGGCAAAAACTTC.

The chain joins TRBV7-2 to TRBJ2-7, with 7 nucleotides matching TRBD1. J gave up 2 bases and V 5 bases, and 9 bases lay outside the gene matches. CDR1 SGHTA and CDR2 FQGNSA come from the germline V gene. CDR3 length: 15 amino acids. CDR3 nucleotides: TGTGCCAGCAGCACCCGACAGGGCCAAACCTACGAGCAGTACTTC. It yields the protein CASSTRQGQTYEQYF.

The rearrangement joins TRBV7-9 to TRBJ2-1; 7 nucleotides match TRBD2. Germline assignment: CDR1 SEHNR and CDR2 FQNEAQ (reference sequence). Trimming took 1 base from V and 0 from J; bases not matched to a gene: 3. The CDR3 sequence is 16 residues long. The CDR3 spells CASSLVGGGSYNEQFF. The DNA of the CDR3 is TGTGCCAGCAGCTTAGTCGGCGGGGGCTCCTACAATGAGCAGTTCTTC.

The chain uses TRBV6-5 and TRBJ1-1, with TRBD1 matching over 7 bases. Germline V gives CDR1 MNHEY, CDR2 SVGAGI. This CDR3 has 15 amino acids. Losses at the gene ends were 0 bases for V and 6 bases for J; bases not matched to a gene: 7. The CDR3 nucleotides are TGTGCCAGCAGTTACTCGAGGGGACAGTCTCCTGAAGCTTTCTTT. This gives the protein CASSYSRGQSPEAFF.